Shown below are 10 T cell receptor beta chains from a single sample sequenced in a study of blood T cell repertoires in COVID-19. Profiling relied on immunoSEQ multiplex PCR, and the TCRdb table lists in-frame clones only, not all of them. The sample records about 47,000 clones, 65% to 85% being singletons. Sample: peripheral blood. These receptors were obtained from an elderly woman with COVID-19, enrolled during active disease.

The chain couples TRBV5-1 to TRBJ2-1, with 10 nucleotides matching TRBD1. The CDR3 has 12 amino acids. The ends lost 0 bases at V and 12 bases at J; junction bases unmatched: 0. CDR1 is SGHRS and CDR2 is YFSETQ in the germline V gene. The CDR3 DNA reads TGCGCCAGCAGCTTGGGGGACAGGGGGCAGTTCTTC. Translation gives CASSLGDRGQFF.

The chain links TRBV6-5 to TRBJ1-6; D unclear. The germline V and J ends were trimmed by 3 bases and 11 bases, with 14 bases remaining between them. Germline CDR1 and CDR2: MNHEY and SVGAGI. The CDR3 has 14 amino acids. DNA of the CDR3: TGTGCCAGCAGTTATCGGCAGGCCACCCCACCCCTCCACTTT. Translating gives CASSYRQATPPLHF.

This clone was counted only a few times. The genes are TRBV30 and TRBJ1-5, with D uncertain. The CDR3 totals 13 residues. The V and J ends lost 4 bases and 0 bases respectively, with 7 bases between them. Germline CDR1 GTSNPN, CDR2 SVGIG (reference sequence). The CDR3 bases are TGTGCCTGGAAAGGCGGTAGCAATCAGCCCCAGCATTTT. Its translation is CAWKGGSNQPQHF.

As DNA, the CDR3 is TGTGCCAGTAGGGAGGGAGCGACAGCGGGCAATCAGCCCCAGCATTTT. Amino acids: CASREGATAGNQPQHF. This chain uses TRBV19 with TRBJ1-5; D might be TRBD1 (5 bases). Looked up from germline, CDR1 is LNHDA and CDR2 is SQIVND (reference sequence). Trimming left V 6 bases short and J 2 bases short, with 17 bases between. CDR3 length: 16 amino acids.

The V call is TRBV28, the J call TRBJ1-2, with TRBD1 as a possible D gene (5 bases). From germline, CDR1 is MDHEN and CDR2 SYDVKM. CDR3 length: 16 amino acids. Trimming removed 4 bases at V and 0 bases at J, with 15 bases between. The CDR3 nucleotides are TGTGCCAGCAGTTCGCCTATGGGGGGGTCTAACTATGGCTACACCTTC. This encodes CASSSPMGGSNYGYTF.

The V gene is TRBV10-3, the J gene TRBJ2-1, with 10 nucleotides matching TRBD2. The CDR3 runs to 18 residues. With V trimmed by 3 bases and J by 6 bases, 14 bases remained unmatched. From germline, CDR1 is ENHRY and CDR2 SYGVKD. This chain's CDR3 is CAISDWSAGGPIANEQFF. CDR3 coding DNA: TGTGCCATCAGTGATTGGTCAGCGGGAGGGCCCATCGCCAATGAGCAGTTCTTC.

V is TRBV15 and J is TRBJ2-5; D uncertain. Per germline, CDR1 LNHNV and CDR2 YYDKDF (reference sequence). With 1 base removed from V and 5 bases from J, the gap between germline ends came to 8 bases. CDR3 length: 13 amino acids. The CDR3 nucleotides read TGTGCCACCAGCAGAGTGGCGGTCGAGACCCAGTACTTC. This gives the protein CATSRVAVETQYF.

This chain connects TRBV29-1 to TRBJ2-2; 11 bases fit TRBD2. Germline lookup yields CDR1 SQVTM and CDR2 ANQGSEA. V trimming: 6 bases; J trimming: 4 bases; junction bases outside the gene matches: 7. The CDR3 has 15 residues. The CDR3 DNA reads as TGCAGCGTGGAACTAGCGGGAGCTATCACCGGGGAGCTGTTTTTT. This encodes CSVELAGAITGELFF.

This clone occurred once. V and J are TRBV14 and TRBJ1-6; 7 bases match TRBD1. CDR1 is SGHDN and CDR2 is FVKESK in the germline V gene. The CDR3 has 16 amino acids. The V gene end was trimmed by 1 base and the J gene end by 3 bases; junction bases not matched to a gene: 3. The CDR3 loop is CASSQGDSRYNSPLHF. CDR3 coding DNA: TGTGCCAGCAGCCAAGGGGACAGCCGCTATAATTCACCCCTCCACTTT.

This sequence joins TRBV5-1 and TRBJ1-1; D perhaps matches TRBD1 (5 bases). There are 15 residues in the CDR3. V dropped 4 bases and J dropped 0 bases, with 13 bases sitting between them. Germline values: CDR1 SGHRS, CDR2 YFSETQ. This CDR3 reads CASSAGRTMNTEAFF. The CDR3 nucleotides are TGCGCCAGCAGCGCGGGACGGACCATGAACACTGAAGCTTTCTTT.